Reported below is one T cell receptor beta chain. No antigen is known for it. The entry originates in a study of blood T cells in healthy people across ages. Study-level points and caveats: When set beside aged donors, long-lived donors presented more naive CD4+ cells and higher diversity.

CDR3 length: 14 residues. V was pared by 1 base and J by 8 bases, with 12 bases between. From germline, CDR1 is SGHTA and CDR2 FQGNSA. Together with a sample-barcoded 5' primer, a J-beta primer mix was included in a second PCR lasting about 7 to 11 cycles. MiXCR, run by TCRdb on the 5' RACE reads, gives a single entry per CDR3 protein. The table shows 800,000 or so distinct CDR3 sequences, with 20% to 30% occurring only once. Another study also made use of these data, one on T cells of mothers and their children. That work states: Some 3 million TCR beta reads per child versus over 9 million per mother.

Sequencing was carried out using blood. The J gene is TRBJ2-4, the V gene TRBV7-2; a possible D gene is TRBD2 (5 bases). The receptor was isolated from a boy between 10 and 17 years old in good health. The CDR3 region has the DNA TGTGCCAGCAGCTTAGGCCGTGGGAGTGACATTCAGTACTTC. It yields the protein CASSLGRGSDIQYF.